This TCR beta chain stems from a study of blood T cell repertoires in COVID-19. V lost 3 bases, J lost 3 bases, and 5 bases stayed unmatched. This CDR3 is built from 15 residues. CDR1 is MNHEY and CDR2 is SMNVEV in the germline V gene (reference sequence). The repertoire was sequenced with immunoSEQ multiplex PCR; TCRdb's copy has only in-frame clones and lacks some. The profile shows 140,000 or so clones, around 85% of them singletons. Donors of Cohort 3 who recovered were those that had two negative PCRs, clearance, or symptom resolution. This clone is a singleton in its sample. The source of this sequence is a woman aged 40-49 years who had recovered from COVID-19. The sample taken for sequencing was PBMCs or T cells enriched from blood (not recorded which). This sequence joins TRBV27 and TRBJ2-1; 7 bases are a match to TRBD2. Here the CDR3 reads CASSFGGSRYNEQFF. In nucleotides, the CDR3 is TGTGCCAGCAGTTTCGGGGGGAGTCGCTACAATGAGCAGTTCTTC.